The 11 T cell receptor beta chains below all came from one sample that was sequenced in a study of identical twins. TCRdb analysed the 5' RACE reads with MiXCR anew, one entry per CDR3 protein. The sample lists 1.5 million to 2 million distinct CDR3 sequences, around a third occurring once. The sample consisted of cord blood. The receptors shown here come from a newborn girl in good health.

This clonotype has only a few counts. The chain uses TRBV6-2 or TRBV6-3 and TRBJ2-7, with TRBD1 matching 8 bases. Germline CDR1 and CDR2: MNHEY and SVGEGT. The CDR3 has 14 amino acids. After removal of 5 bases from V and 5 bases from J, the junction contained 8 bases not matched to a gene. The CDR3 sequence: CASSHDRGRDEQYF. In DNA form, the CDR3 reads TGTGCCAGCAGTCATGACAGGGGCAGGGACGAGCAGTACTTC.

The chain carries TRBV11-2 and TRBJ1-6; D is perhaps TRBD1 (6 bases). Germline CDR1 and CDR2: SGHAT and FQNNGV. CDR3 length: 14 amino acids. With 8 bases removed from V and 4 bases from J, the gap between germline ends came to 12 bases. CDR3 sequence: CASRRGQYNSPLHF. In DNA form, the CDR3 reads TGTGCCAGCCGCCGAGGACAGTATAATTCACCCCTCCACTTT. Together with reference TRBV11-2 and TRBJ1-6, the CDR3 gives the full variable domain: EAGVAQSPRYKIIEKRQSVAFWCNPISGHATLYWYQQILGQGPKLLIQFQNNGVVDDSQLPKDRFSAERLKGVDSTLKIQPAKLEDSAVYLCASRRGQYNSPLHFGNGTRLTVT.

The CDR3 bases are TGCAGTGCTAGAGATAAGGGACAGCCTTACAATGAGCAGTTCTTC. It is translated as CSARDKGQPYNEQFF. The J gene is TRBJ2-1, the V gene TRBV20-1, with 7 bases fitting TRBD1. Losses at the gene ends were 0 bases for V and 4 bases for J; bases not matched to a gene: 6. The CDR3 totals 15 residues. CDR1 is DFQATT, CDR2 SNEGSKA, per germline (reference sequence).

This chain uses TRBV20-1 with TRBJ2-1, with D possibly being TRBD1 (5 bases). The J call may not be correct, given that the DNA end is closer to TRBJ2-7. The CDR3 contains 14 residues. Germline-derived CDR1 and CDR2 are DFQATT and SNEGSKA (reference sequence). The DNA for the CDR3 is TGCAGTGCTAGAGACCGACTCAGGGTCGGGGAGCAGTACTTC. This sequence encodes CSARDRLRVGEQYF.

V and J are TRBV6-1 and TRBJ2-5, with D perhaps TRBD2 (6 bases). V was cut by 3 bases and J by 11 bases, with 19 bases left in between. This CDR3 spans 14 amino acids. The germline gives CDR1 MNHNS, CDR2 SASEGT. CDR3 sequence: CASSETSWGNEQYF. CDR3 nucleotide sequence: TGTGCCAGCAGTGAGACTAGTTGGGGCAATGAGCAGTACTTC.

V and J are TRBV2 and TRBJ2-3; unclear D gene. CDR1 SNHLY and CDR2 FYNNEI come from the germline V gene. With 2 bases removed from V and 5 bases from J, the gap between germline ends came to 5 bases. The CDR3 has 12 amino acids. CDR3 in amino acids: CASSEWLDTQYF. The CDR3 DNA reads as TGTGCCAGCAGTGAATGGCTAGATACGCAGTATTTT.

The chain links TRBV7-9 to TRBJ2-7; D possibly corresponds to TRBD1 (5 bases). Between the trimmed V and J ends, which lost 2 bases and 7 bases, there was a span of 21 bases. The CDR3 sequence is 16 residues long. Germline assignment: CDR1 SEHNR and CDR2 FQNEAQ (reference sequence). CDR3 protein: CASSLIPRSWAGEQYF. CDR3 DNA: TGTGCCAGCAGCTTAATCCCAAGGTCTTGGGCAGGGGAGCAGTACTTC.

This sequence joins TRBV16 and TRBJ2-3, with 10 positions matching TRBD2. CDR1 KGHSY and CDR2 FQNENV come from the germline V gene. The CDR3 is made up of 17 amino acids. The V gene end was trimmed by 2 bases and the J gene end by 0 bases; junction bases not matched to a gene: 5. The CDR3 coding sequence is TGTGCCAGCAGCCAACATAGCGGGAGGACTAGCACAGATACGCAGTATTTT. Translating gives CASSQHSGRTSTDTQYF. Filled out from reference TRBV16 and TRBJ2-3, the complete variable domain reads GEEVAQTPKHLVRGEGQKAKLYCAPIKGHSYVFWYQQVLKNEFKFLISFQNENVFDETGMPKERFSAKCLPNSPCSLEIQATKLEDSAVYFCASSQHSGRTSTDTQYFGPGTRLTVL.

This clonotype was seen more than once but under ten times. V and J are TRBV6-5 and TRBJ2-1; 9 nucleotides match TRBD2. The DNA matches TRBJ2-7 better at its end, which makes the J call doubtful. The CDR3 is 14 amino acids. Germline-derived CDR1 and CDR2 are MNHEY and SVGAGI. This CDR3 reads CASSSTSGYNEQYF. The CDR3 bases are TGTGCCAGCAGTTCGACTAGCGGTTACAATGAGCAGTACTTC.

The gene calls are TRBV29-1 and TRBJ1-1, with TRBD1 as a possible D gene (5 bases). CDR3 size: 14 residues. V lost 6 bases, J lost 2 bases, and 16 bases lay in between. The germline gives CDR1 SQVTM, CDR2 ANQGSEA. The CDR3: CSVGSQAPNTEAFF. The CDR3 coding sequence is TGCAGCGTCGGATCACAGGCCCCAAACACTGAAGCTTTCTTT.

The rearrangement joins TRBV2 to TRBJ2-7, with D possibly being TRBD1 or TRBD2 (6 bases each). The CDR3 length is 15 residues. With 4 bases removed from V and 0 bases from J, the gap between germline ends came to 13 bases. CDR1 and CDR2 (germline): SNHLY, FYNNEI. This chain's CDR3 is CASSAGAGDSYEQYF. For the CDR3, the DNA is TGTGCCAGCAGTGCGGGGGCAGGGGACTCCTACGAGCAGTACTTC. The complete variable domain, with remaining parts taken from reference TRBV2 and TRBJ2-7, reads EPEVTQTPSHQVTQMGQEVILRCVPISNHLYFYWYRQILGQKVEFLVSFYNNEISEKSEIFDDQFSVERPDGSNFTLKIRSTKLEDSAMYFCASSAGAGDSYEQYFGPGTRLTVT.